The 11 T cell receptor beta chains given below trace back to one sample, sequenced in a study of blood T cell repertoires in COVID-19. Libraries were prepared by immunoSEQ multiplex PCR; TCRdb keeps only in-frame clonotypes and omits some of them. The sample contains approximately 180,000 clones, roughly nine tenths of which appear only once. The sequenced sample consisted of PBMCs or T cells enriched from blood (not recorded which). The receptors shown here come from a woman between 40 and 50 years old with acute COVID-19.

V and J are TRBV24-1 and TRBJ1-2, with D maybe TRBD1 (5 bases). V was shortened by 0 bases and J by 3 bases, with 7 bases between the two germline ends. CDR1 is KGHDR and CDR2 is SFDVKD in the germline V gene. The CDR3 consists of 14 residues. The chain's CDR3 is CATSDLDSDYGYTF. CDR3 nucleotides: TGTGCCACCAGTGATTTGGACAGTGACTATGGCTACACCTTC.

The J gene is TRBJ2-5, the V gene TRBV27; 9 bases are shared with TRBD2. Germline V lookup: CDR1 MNHEY, CDR2 SMNVEV (reference sequence). V lost 1 base to trimming and J lost 1 base; unmatched junction nucleotides: 7. The CDR3 spans 17 residues. In DNA form, the CDR3 reads TGTGCCAGCAGTTTATATGGTAGCGGGGGAGCCCAAGAGACCCAGTACTTC. It specifies CASSLYGSGGAQETQYF.

V is TRBV28 and J is TRBJ1-2; D gene unclear. There are 13 residues in the CDR3. V lost 3 bases, J lost 4 bases, and 9 bases lay in between. Germline values: CDR1 MDHEN, CDR2 SYDVKM. DNA for the CDR3: TGTGCCAGCAGTTTCTGGCAGGTCTATGGCTACACCTTC. Protein: CASSFWQVYGYTF.

The V and J genes are TRBV5-1 and TRBJ2-3; 14 nucleotides agree with TRBD2. V lost 5 bases, J lost 2 bases, and 1 base stayed unmatched. Germline CDR1 SGHRS, CDR2 YFSETQ. The length of the CDR3 is 15 residues. CDR3 amino acids: CASRGLAGATDTQYF. The CDR3 DNA sequence: TGCGCCAGCAGGGGACTAGCGGGGGCCACAGATACGCAGTATTTT.

The chain carries TRBV19 and TRBJ1-5; D gene unclear. Per germline, CDR1 LNHDA and CDR2 SQIVND (reference sequence). Between the trimmed V and J ends, which lost 3 bases and 0 bases, there was a span of 6 bases. This CDR3 spans 14 amino acids. CDR3 in DNA: TGTGCCAGTAGTATGCCCTATAGCAATCAGCCCCAGCATTTT. Its protein is CASSMPYSNQPQHF.

This chain links TRBV18 with TRBJ1-2; D uncertain. Germline V gene sequence: CDR1 KGHSH, CDR2 LQKENI. This CDR3 has 11 residues. The V gene lost 6 bases and the J gene lost 6 bases, with 8 bases spanning the gap. This CDR3 is CASSAQDGYTF. CDR3 sequence (DNA): TGTGCCAGCTCCGCGCAGGATGGCTACACCTTC.

The chain uses TRBV5-4 and TRBJ2-3; perhaps TRBD2 as D (6 bases). V dropped 5 bases and J dropped 0 bases, with 10 bases sitting between them. The CDR3 runs to 14 residues. The germline gives CDR1 SGHNT, CDR2 YYREEE (reference sequence). The DNA for the CDR3 is TGTGCCAGCAGGTCGGGAGTTAGCACAGATACGCAGTATTTT. Protein product: CASRSGVSTDTQYF. The full variable domain, in which reference TRBV5-4 and TRBJ2-3 provide the parts outside the CDR3, is ETGVTQSPTHLIKTRGQQVTLRCSSQSGHNTVSWYQQALGQGPQFIFQYYREEENGRGNFPPRFSGLQFPNYSSELNVNALELDDSALYLCASRSGVSTDTQYFGPGTRLTVL.

The J gene is TRBJ2-1, the V gene TRBV30; a possible D gene is TRBD2 (6 bases). This CDR3 spans 17 amino acids. The V gene lost 5 bases and the J gene lost 0 bases, with 20 bases spanning the gap. From germline, CDR1 is GTSNPN and CDR2 SVGIG (reference sequence). CDR3 sequence: CAWGRTRDSRSYNEQFF. CDR3 in DNA: TGTGCCTGGGGACGGACTCGGGACTCCCGCTCCTACAATGAGCAGTTCTTC.

The chain recombines TRBV29-1 with TRBJ2-5; D is possibly TRBD1 (5 bases). This CDR3 has 14 residues. The germline V and J ends were trimmed by 1 base and 5 bases, with 14 bases remaining between them. CDR1 is SQVTM and CDR2 is ANQGSEA in the germline V gene. This CDR3 is CSVEGRVSLETQYF. The CDR3 DNA is TGCAGCGTTGAAGGCAGGGTCTCCCTTGAGACCCAGTACTTC.

J is TRBJ2-5 and V is TRBV3-1 (or the pseudogene TRBV3-2), with 13 bases aligning to TRBD2. The CDR3 covers 16 residues. Trimming cost V 2 bases and J 4 bases; bases outside gene matches: 4. Germline V lookup: CDR1 LGHDT, CDR2 YNNKEL (reference sequence). The chain's CDR3 is CASSQFGLAGVETQYF. The CDR3 DNA is TGTGCCAGCAGCCAATTCGGACTAGCGGGAGTAGAGACCCAGTACTTC.

The table lists this clone with a count of one. This chain uses TRBV7-9 with TRBJ1-2; D gene unclear. The V gene lost 1 base and the J gene lost 4 bases, with 7 bases spanning the gap. The CDR3 consists of 13 residues. Germline CDR1 SEHNR, CDR2 FQNEAQ (reference sequence). The CDR3 DNA reads TGTGCCAGCAGCTTAGTACAGACCTATGGCTACACCTTC. As protein: CASSLVQTYGYTF.